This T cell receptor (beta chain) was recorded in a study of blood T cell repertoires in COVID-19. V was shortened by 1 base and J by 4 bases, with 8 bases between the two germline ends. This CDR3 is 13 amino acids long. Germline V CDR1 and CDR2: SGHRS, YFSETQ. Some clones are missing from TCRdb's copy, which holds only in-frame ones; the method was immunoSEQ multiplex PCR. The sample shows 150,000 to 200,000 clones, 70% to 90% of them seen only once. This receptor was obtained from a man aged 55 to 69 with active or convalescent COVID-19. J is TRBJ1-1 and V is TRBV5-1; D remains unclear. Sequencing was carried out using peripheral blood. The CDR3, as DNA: TGCGCCAGCAGCTTGATTGGGAGCACTGAAGCTTTCTTT. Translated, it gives CASSLIGSTEAFF.